Detailed here is one TCR beta chain. The antigen is undetermined. This entry belongs to a study of cytomegalovirus exposure and HLA in healthy donors. As for the study in general: Membership in the Caucasian-associated ancestry cluster was found for 81% of 300 to 500 genotyped donors. Study outcomes and limitations: A later analysis found that most CMV-associated TCR beta chains appeared HLA-restricted. The study recorded over 150 TCR beta chains that were cytomegalovirus-associated. An Asian-associated ancestry cluster reportedly showed fewer N-insertions than the approximately 630-donor mean in a later analysis.

Both 60 Vbeta primers and 13 Jbeta primers went into the PCR. The protocol was immunoSEQ multiplex PCR, while the TCRdb copy is restricted to in-frame clones and leaves out a portion. This table holds 110,000 to 150,000 clones, roughly 82% found once. V was shortened by 5 bases and J by 0 bases, with 16 bases between the two germline ends. Germline CDR1 and CDR2: SEHNR and FQNEAQ (reference sequence). CDR3 size: 17 residues. The sequenced sample was PBMCs. The chain is built from TRBV7-9 and TRBJ1-4; D remains ambiguous. The TCR originated in a man between 25 and 39 years old in good health and CMV-seronegative. The chain's CDR3 is CASSLLKTEATNEKLFF. CDR3 coding DNA: TGTGCCAGCAGCCTTCTAAAGACTGAGGCAACTAATGAAAAACTGTTTTTT.